This record covers a single T cell receptor (beta chain). Its antigen is undetermined. The study ran its PCR with 60 Vbeta and 13 Jbeta primers. Profiling relied on immunoSEQ multiplex PCR, and the TCRdb table lists in-frame clones only, not all of them. In the table there are some 140,000 clones, 73% of which are singletons. The sample belongs to a study of cytomegalovirus exposure and HLA in healthy donors. Study context: Out of roughly 200 million T cells, an earlier analysis found about 100 million unique TCR beta sequences in total. Regarding the study as a whole: One variant, a missense change in DCLRE1C, was linked in a later analysis to TCR beta V- and J-gene trimming. A likely sequencing artifact accounted for one observed cluster of highly shared sequence variants.

V trimming: 5 bases; J trimming: 3 bases; junction bases outside the gene matches: 12. Germline V gives CDR1 SGHTA, CDR2 FQGTGA. This CDR3 is 17 amino acids long. The clonotype was recovered from a woman between 35 and 50 years old in good health and CMV-seronegative. The sample was PBMCs. The chain is built from TRBV7-3 and TRBJ2-2; 7 bases line up with TRBD1. CDR3 coding DNA: TGTGCCAGCAGCCCCTCGCAGGGACAGACTTACACCGGGGAGCTGTTTTTT. Amino acid sequence: CASSPSQGQTYTGELFF.